This T cell receptor beta chain stems from a study of blood T cell repertoires in COVID-19 (dated by TCRdb to the early 2020s). A note on the overall study: Samples covering the acute and convalescent phases of COVID-19 were provided by collaborators in the United States, Italy and Spain. The samples were drawn from the first 160 participants of the ongoing ImmuneRACE study and from 950 to 1,500 subjects provided by 6 global collaborators. HLA class I and class II types, where available, came from metadata supplied by the sample provider rather than from assay-based typing. The dataset comprised deeply sampled blood TCRbeta repertoires from subjects exposed to, actively infected with, or recovered from COVID-19. The repertoires were released in a freely available public database intended as a resource for research on the immune response to SARS-CoV-2. The material from the prospective study consisted of cDNA or gDNA derived from T cells, B-cell-depleted T cells, or PBMCs. The sample metadata nearly always contained a de-identified subject ID, COVID-19 status, age in years and sex.

TCRbeta CDR3 regions were amplified from genomic DNA using the immunoSEQ Assay, a bias-controlled multiplex PCR. The authors processed their data as follows. Within the assay, amplification of reference gene primers was used to estimate how many nucleated cells each sample contained. To quantify the absolute abundance of each unique TCRbeta CDR3 rearrangement, sequence reads were collapsed and filtered. Productive Simpson clonality was computed per sample as the square root of Simpson's diversity index over productive rearrangements. The table comes from immuneACCESS by way of TCRdb, which keeps in-frame sequences with V and J called. Part of the clones is missing from these tables; in studies checked, under half for an unresolved V gene and the rest for unknown reasons. V, J and clone size are taken as reported in that table, and D and trimming were inferred from the DNA itself. This sample holds 100,000 to 150,000 clones; around 83% were observed only once. The ten top clones hold 12% of the sample.

Broad study findings and their caveats: Clinical and demographic metadata were provided uncurated, with the amount varying by source and participant.

Whole blood was collected in K2EDTA tubes by collaborating institutions according to the institutions' own protocols. For TCRbeta analysis, collaborators shipped samples as frozen whole blood, isolated PBMCs, or DNA extracted from either of those sample types. The count of this clone is one. The specificity of this receptor is unknown. No much larger clonotype is one base removed from it; base qualities were not supplied. The sequence was collected from a man aged 55 to 69 with acute or convalescent COVID-19. Material: peripheral blood.

This receptor has the CDR3 CAWSVSGRKGNEQFF. The DNA sequence is TGTGCCTGGAGTGTAAGTGGCAGGAAGGGGAATGAGCAGTTCTTC. This receptor chain uses TRBV30 and TRBJ2-1, and the D gene may be TRBD1, 5 bases matching. The CDR3, from cysteine to phenylalanine, totals 15 residues. Left in the record is the CDR3 DNA by itself, 45 bases read in frame from the first base. CDR1 and CDR2 are drawn from the germline V gene (reference sequence): GTSNPN, SVGIG. At the junction V is shortened by 0 bases and J by 7 bases, with 16 bases in between.